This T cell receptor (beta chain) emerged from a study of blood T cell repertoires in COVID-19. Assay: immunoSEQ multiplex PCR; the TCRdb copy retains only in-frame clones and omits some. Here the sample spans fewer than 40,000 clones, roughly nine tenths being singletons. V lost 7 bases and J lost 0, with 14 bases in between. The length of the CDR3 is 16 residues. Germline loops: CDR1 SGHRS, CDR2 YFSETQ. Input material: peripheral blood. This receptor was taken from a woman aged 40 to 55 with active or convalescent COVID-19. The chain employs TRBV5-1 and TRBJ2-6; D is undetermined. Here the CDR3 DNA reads TGCGCCAGCCTCGAGATTCGCGGCTCTGGGGCCAACGTCCTGACTTTC. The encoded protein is CASLEIRGSGANVLTF. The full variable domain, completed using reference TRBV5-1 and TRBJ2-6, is KAGVTQTPRYLIKTRGQQVTLSCSPISGHRSVSWYQQTPGQGLQFLFEYFSETQRNKGNFPGRFSGRQFSNSRSEMNVSTLELGDSALYLCASLEIRGSGANVLTFGAGSRLTVL.